This T cell receptor (beta chain) was profiled in a study of post-analysis software for immune sequencing data. This clonotype was observed many times. Unique molecular identifiers tagged the TCR beta cDNA libraries. One entry per CDR3 protein, called by TCRdb with MiXCR from the PCR reads. The sample holds roughly 200,000 distinct CDR3 sequences; about 30% are singletons and the top ten take 3% to 3.5%. This sequence originates from a girl aged 2 to 17 with multiple sclerosis. Sequenced material: blood.

The CDR3 nucleotides read TGTGCCAGCAACTTAGCGGGAGCCTACGAGCAGTACTTC. Translated, it gives CASNLAGAYEQYF. The genes are TRBV6-6 and TRBJ2-7, with 9 bases aligning to TRBD2. V lost 7 bases to trimming and J lost 2 bases; unmatched junction nucleotides: 3. The CDR3 contains 13 residues. CDR1 is MNHNY and CDR2 is SVGAGI in the germline V gene (reference sequence).